This T cell receptor (beta chain) was sequenced for a study of early T cells in non-severe SARS-CoV-2 infection. Attachment of unique molecular identifiers to individual cDNA molecules was performed. TCRdb recomputed calls from the 5' RACE reads with MiXCR, one row per CDR3 protein. Of some 81,000 distinct CDR3 sequences in the sample, 9% to 10% were seen once. This CDR3 has 15 amino acids. V lost 2 bases to trimming and J lost 10 bases, with 15 bases between them. Per the germline V gene, CDR1 is LNHDA and CDR2 is SQIVND (reference sequence). This clonotype occurred many times. The sequenced sample consisted of whole blood. This chain connects TRBV19 to TRBJ1-6; D is possibly TRBD1 (5 bases). The TCR sequence derives from an adult who was a healthcare worker with PCR-confirmed SARS-CoV-2 infection or an uninfected control (not recorded which). The CDR3 nucleotides are TGTGCCAGTAGTATATCAGGGCGCGGCGTATCACCCCTCCACTTT. This sequence encodes CASSISGRGVSPLHF.